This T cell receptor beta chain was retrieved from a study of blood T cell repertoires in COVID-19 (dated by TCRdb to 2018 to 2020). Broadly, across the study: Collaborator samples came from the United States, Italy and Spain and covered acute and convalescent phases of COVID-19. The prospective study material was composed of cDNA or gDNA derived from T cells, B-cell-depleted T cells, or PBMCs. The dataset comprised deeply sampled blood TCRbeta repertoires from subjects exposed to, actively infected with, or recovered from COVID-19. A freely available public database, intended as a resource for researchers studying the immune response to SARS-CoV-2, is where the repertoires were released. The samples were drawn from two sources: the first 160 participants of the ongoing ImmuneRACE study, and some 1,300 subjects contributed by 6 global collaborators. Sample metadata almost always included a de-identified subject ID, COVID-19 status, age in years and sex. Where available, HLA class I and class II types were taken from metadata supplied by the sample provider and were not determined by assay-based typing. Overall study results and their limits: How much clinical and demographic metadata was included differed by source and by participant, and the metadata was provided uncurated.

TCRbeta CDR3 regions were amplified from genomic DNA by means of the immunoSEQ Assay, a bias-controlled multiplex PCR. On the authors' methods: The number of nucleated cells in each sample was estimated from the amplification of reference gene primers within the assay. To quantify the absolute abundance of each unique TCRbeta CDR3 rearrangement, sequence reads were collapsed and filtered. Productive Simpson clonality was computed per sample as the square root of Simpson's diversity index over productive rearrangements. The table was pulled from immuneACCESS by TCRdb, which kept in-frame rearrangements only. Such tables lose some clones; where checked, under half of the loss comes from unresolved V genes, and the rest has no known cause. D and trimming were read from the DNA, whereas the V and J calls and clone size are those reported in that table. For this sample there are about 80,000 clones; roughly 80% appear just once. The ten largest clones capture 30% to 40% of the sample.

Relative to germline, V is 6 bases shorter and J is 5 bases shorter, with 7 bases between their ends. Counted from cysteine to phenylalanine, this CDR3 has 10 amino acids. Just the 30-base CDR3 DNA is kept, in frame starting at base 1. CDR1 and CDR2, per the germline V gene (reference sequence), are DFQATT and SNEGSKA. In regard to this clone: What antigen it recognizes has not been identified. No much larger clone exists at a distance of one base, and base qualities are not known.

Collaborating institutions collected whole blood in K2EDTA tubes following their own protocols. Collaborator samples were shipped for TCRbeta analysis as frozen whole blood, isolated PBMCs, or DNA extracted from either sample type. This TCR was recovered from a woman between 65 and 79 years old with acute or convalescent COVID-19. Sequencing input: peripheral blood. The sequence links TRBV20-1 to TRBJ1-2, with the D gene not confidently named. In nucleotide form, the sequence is TGCAGTGCAACAGATTATGGCTACACCTTC. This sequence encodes CSATDYGYTF.